This is a list of T cell receptor beta chains from one sample in a study of blood T cell repertoires in COVID-19. TCRdb keeps only in-frame clones here, not all; method: immunoSEQ multiplex PCR. The sample consists of a few hundred thousand clones, just over 85% of them appearing once. The sequenced sample consisted of peripheral blood. These receptors all come from a woman under 40 with active or convalescent COVID-19. Both conserved end residues are part of each CDR3. D genes are given only for firm matches. A row's size may be missing; if present it is once, few, many or a size class.

>.|.|TRBJ2-7|TRBV14
CASSHKGGLTYEQYF
TGTGCCAGCAGCCATAAAGGCGGGCTCACCTACGAGCAGTACTTC
>TRBD1|.|TRBJ2-7|TRBV15
CATSGDRGPYEQYF
TGTGCCACCAGTGGGGACAGGGGCCCCTACGAGCAGTACTTC
>.|.|TRBJ1-2|TRBV6-6
CASSSRGNPGYGYTF
TGTGCCAGCAGTTCCCGAGGGAACCCAGGATATGGCTACACCTTC
>.|.|TRBJ1-6|TRBV2
CASTSTDSSPLHF
TGTGCCAGCACCTCGACAGATTCTTCACCCCTCCACTTT
>.|few|TRBJ1-1|TRBV7-9
CASSPSNRGAEAFF
TGTGCCAGCAGCCCCTCGAACCGGGGAGCTGAAGCTTTCTTT
>TRBD1|.|TRBJ1-1|TRBV6-5
CASVRGAGGTTEAFF
TGTGCCAGCGTAAGAGGGGCAGGGGGGACCACTGAAGCTTTCTTT
>.|.|TRBJ1-1|TRBV12-3/TRBV12-4
CASSLKLNTEAFF
TGTGCCAGCAGTCTAAAGTTGAACACTGAAGCTTTCTTT
>.|.|TRBJ2-1|TRBV18
CASSSAGVSYNEQFF
TGTGCCAGCTCGTCCGCAGGGGTCTCCTACAATGAGCAGTTCTTC
>TRBD1|.|TRBJ2-7|TRBV5-4
CASSPGQGGYEQYF
TGTGCCAGCAGCCCAGGACAGGGGGGCTACGAGCAGTACTTC
>.|.|TRBJ1-4|TRBV5-8
CASSLTVGNEKLFF
TGTGCCAGCAGCCTAACAGTCGGTAATGAAAAACTGTTTTTT
>.|few|TRBJ1-5|TRBV21-1
CASSAPRRTGITRSNQPQHF
TGTGCCAGCAGCGCCCCTAGGAGGACAGGGATTACGAGGAGCAATCAGCCCCAGCATTTT
>TRBD1|.|TRBJ1-1|TRBV15
CATSKDRGGTEAFF
TGTGCCACCAGCAAGGACAGGGGTGGCACTGAAGCTTTCTTT
>.|.|TRBJ1-3|TRBV2
CASRGQTGNTIYF
TGTGCCAGCAGGGGGCAAACTGGAAACACCATATATTTT
>.|few|TRBJ1-2|TRBV19
CASSMLWGGDGYTF
TGTGCCAGTAGTATGCTTTGGGGAGGGGATGGCTACACCTTC
>TRBD1|.|TRBJ2-3|TRBV24-1
CATSDLTGGHTDTQYF
TGTGCCACCAGTGATTTGACAGGGGGCCACACAGATACGCAGTATTTT
>.|.|TRBJ2-1|TRBV11-2
CASSLGPRGGGMHNEQFF
TGTGCCAGCAGCTTAGGCCCCAGGGGCGGGGGAATGCACAATGAGCAGTTCTTC
>.|.|TRBJ1-1|TRBV6-5
CASSNGGALNTEAFF
TGTGCCAGCAGCAACGGAGGGGCTTTGAACACTGAAGCTTTCTTT
>.|.|TRBJ2-3|TRBV20-1
CSASVGGAVADTQYF
TGCAGTGCTAGTGTTGGCGGGGCTGTCGCAGATACGCAGTATTTT
>TRBD1|.|TRBJ1-3|TRBV19
CASSGDRWTSSGNTIYF
TGTGCCAGTAGTGGGGACAGATGGACCTCCTCTGGAAACACCATATATTTT
>.|.|TRBJ1-3|TRBV21-1
CASSKARTGDGF
TGTGCCAGCAGCAAAGCGCGCACAGGGGACGGTTTT
>.|.|TRBJ1-2|TRBV19
CASSIRRGRNYGYTF
TGTGCCAGTAGTATAAGGCGGGGCCGCAACTATGGCTACACCTTC
>TRBD1|.|TRBJ2-3|TRBV2
CASSEGTGGPDTQYF
TGTGCCAGCAGTGAAGGGACAGGGGGTCCAGATACGCAGTATTTT
>TRBD1|.|TRBJ1-5|TRBV19
CASRDAGTGRLQPQHF
TGTGCCTCTAGGGATGCCGGGACAGGTCGTCTTCAGCCCCAGCATTTT
>.|.|TRBJ2-5|TRBV21-1
CASSKGLAGEETQYF
TGTGCCAGCAGCAAAGGACTAGCGGGGGAAGAGACCCAGTACTTC
>.|.|TRBJ2-2|TRBV9
CASSDRVNTGELFF
TGTGCCAGCAGCGACAGGGTGAACACCGGGGAGCTGTTTTTT
>.|once|TRBJ1-1|TRBV18
CASSPRQASGTEAFF
TGTGCCAGCTCACCTCGACAGGCCTCGGGCACTGAAGCTTTCTTT
>TRBD2|.|TRBJ2-1|TRBV28
CASSFGRGAYNEQFF
TGTGCCAGCAGTTTCGGGCGGGGGGCCTACAATGAGCAGTTCTTC
>TRBD1|.|TRBJ1-5|TRBV12-3/TRBV12-4
CASSFTGGEAQHF
TGTGCCAGCAGTTTTACAGGGGGAGAAGCCCAGCATTTT
>.|.|TRBJ1-1|TRBV7-2
CASSLAGRVGTEAFF
TGTGCCAGCAGCTTAGCGGGCAGGGTGGGCACTGAAGCTTTCTTT
>TRBD1|.|TRBJ2-2|TRBV29-1
CSVGGFGELFF
TGCAGCGTAGGGGGCTTCGGGGAGCTGTTTTTT
>TRBD1|.|TRBJ2-7|TRBV10-3
CAISELAGGEGEQYF
TGTGCCATCAGTGAGCTGGCAGGGGGCGAGGGGGAGCAGTACTTC
>TRBD1|once|TRBJ1-1|TRBV5-1
CASSVGGSGEAFF
TGCGCCAGCAGCGTAGGGGGCTCGGGTGAAGCTTTCTTT
>.|few|TRBJ1-6|TRBV6-1
CASSEMAGINSPLHF
TGTGCCAGCAGTGAAATGGCAGGGATAAATTCACCCCTCCACTTT
>.|few|TRBJ2-2|TRBV5-1
CASSFAPDSPGELFF
TGCGCCAGCAGCTTCGCCCCGGACAGCCCCGGGGAGCTGTTTTTT
>TRBD1|.|TRBJ2-7|TRBV19
CASSVGTGRTSSYEQYF
TGTGCCAGTAGTGTCGGGACAGGGCGGACTAGCTCCTACGAGCAGTACTTC
>TRBD1|.|TRBJ2-3|TRBV11-3
CASSPRQGSTDTQYF
TGTGCCAGCAGCCCTCGACAGGGGAGCACAGATACGCAGTATTTT
>TRBD1|.|TRBJ2-7|TRBV19
CASSIAGTGGYEQYF
TGTGCCAGTAGTATAGCGGGGACAGGGGGCTACGAGCAGTACTTC
>TRBD2|.|TRBJ2-3|TRBV30
CAWSVGGASDTQYF
TGTGCCTGGAGTGTCGGGGGGGCCTCAGATACGCAGTATTTT
>.|.|TRBJ2-7|TRBV19
CASSTLDSYEQYF
TGTGCCAGTAGTACGCTAGACAGCTACGAGCAGTACTTC
>.|.|TRBJ2-3|TRBV28
CASSYSRDTQYF
TGTGCCAGCAGCTATAGTCGGGATACGCAGTATTTT
>TRBD1|once|TRBJ2-2|TRBV19
CASSTLPGQGYGELFF
TGTGCCAGTAGTACCTTACCGGGACAGGGATACGGGGAGCTGTTTTTT
>TRBD1|.|TRBJ2-7|TRBV7-9
CASSSTGGEVYEQYF
TGTGCCAGCAGCTCGACAGGGGGCGAAGTATACGAGCAGTACTTC
>.|.|TRBJ2-1|TRBV6-5
CASSWGGGEQFF
TGTGCCAGCAGTTGGGGAGGGGGTGAGCAGTTCTTC
>TRBD2|once|TRBJ2-3|TRBV4-2
CASSQDSSGGAGDTQYF
TGTGCCAGCAGCCAAGACTCTAGCGGGGGGGCCGGAGATACGCAGTATTTT
>.|.|TRBJ1-4|TRBV4-1
CASSQDGGTPGEKLFF
TGCGCCAGCAGCCAAGATGGGGGGACCCCCGGGGAAAAACTGTTTTTT
>TRBD1|.|TRBJ1-2|TRBV6-1
CASSEASGQGYYGYTF
TGTGCCAGCAGTGAAGCGTCGGGACAGGGTTACTATGGCTACACCTTC
>.|once|TRBJ1-1|TRBV7-2
CASSSNRNMNTEAFF
TGTGCCAGCAGCTCGAACCGAAACATGAACACTGAAGCTTTCTTT